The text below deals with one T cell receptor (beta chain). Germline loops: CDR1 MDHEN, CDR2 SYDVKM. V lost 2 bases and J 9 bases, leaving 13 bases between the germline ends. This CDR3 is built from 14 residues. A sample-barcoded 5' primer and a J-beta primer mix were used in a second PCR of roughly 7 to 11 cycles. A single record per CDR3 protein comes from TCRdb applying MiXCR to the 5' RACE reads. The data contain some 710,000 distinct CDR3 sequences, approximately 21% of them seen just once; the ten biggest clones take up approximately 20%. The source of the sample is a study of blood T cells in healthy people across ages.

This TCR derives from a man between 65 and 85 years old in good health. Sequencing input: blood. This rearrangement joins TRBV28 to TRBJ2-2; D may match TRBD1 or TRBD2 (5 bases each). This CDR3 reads CASSLEGPPRELFF. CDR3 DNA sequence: TGTGCCAGCAGTTTAGAGGGGCCTCCCCGGGAGCTGTTTTTT.